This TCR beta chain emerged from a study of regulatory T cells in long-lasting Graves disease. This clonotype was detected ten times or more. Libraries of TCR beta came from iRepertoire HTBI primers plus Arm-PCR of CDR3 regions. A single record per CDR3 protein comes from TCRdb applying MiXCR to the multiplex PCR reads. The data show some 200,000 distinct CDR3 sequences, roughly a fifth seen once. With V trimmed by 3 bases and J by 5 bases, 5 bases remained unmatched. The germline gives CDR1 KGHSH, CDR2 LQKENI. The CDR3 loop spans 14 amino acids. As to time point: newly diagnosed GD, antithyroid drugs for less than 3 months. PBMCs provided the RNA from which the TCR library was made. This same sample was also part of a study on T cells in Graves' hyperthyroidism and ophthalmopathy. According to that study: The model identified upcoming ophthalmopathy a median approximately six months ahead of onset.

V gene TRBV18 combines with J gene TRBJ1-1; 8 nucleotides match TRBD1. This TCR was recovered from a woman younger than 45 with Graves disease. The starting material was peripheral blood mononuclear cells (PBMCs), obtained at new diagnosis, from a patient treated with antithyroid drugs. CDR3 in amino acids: CASSPQGAKTEAFF. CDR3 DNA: TGTGCCAGCTCACCGCAGGGGGCGAAGACTGAAGCTTTCTTT.